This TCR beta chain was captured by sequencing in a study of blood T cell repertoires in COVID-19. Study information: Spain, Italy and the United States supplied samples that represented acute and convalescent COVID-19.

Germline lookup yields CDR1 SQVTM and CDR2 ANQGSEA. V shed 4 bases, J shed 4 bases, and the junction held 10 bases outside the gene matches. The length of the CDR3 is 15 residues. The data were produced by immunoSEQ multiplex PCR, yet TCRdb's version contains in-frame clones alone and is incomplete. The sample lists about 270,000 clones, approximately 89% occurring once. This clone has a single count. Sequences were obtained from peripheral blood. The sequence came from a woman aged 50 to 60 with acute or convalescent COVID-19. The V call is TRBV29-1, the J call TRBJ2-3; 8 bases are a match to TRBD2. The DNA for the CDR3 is TGCAGCGTTGTCGGGCTAGCGGGCCCATCAGATACGCAGTATTTT. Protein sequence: CSVVGLAGPSDTQYF.